This T cell receptor beta chain was recorded in a study of early T cells in non-severe SARS-CoV-2 infection. Study as a whole: RNA in bulk from unsorted whole blood was sequenced, and chains were unpaired.

Study-wide results and caveats: The study's VDJdb matching favored anti-spike CD8 responses and missed private and CD4 specificities.

The junction had 3 bases not matched to a gene; V was cut back by 0 bases and J by 4 bases. Germline assignment: CDR1 DFQATT and CDR2 SNEGSKA (reference sequence). The CDR3 length is 15 residues. Individual cDNA molecules received unique molecular identifiers. TCRdb re-called the 5' RACE reads with MiXCR, one entry per CDR3 protein. The sample carries approximately 69,000 distinct CDR3 sequences, approximately 12% recorded once. At least ten counts were recorded for this clonotype. Antigen unknown. The source of this sequence is an adult who was a healthcare worker with PCR-confirmed SARS-CoV-2 infection or an uninfected control (not recorded which). The sample consisted of whole blood. V is TRBV20-1 and J is TRBJ2-5; 12 bases fit TRBD2. In DNA, the CDR3 is TGCAGTGCTAGAGACGCACTAGCGGGGGGAGAGACCCAGTACTTC. Its translation: CSARDALAGGETQYF.